The T cell receptor beta chain described here comes from a study of shared clonotypes between healthy human individuals. The protocol was immunoSEQ multiplex PCR, while the TCRdb copy is restricted to in-frame clones and leaves out a portion. The sample shows approximately 1,500,000 clones, approximately 96% of them seen only once. V lost 4 bases, J lost 6 bases, and 2 bases stayed unmatched. CDR3 length equals 12 residues. CDR1 is SGHTA, CDR2 FQGNSA, per germline. Concerning this clone: Other DNA sequences of this sample code for an identical CDR3.

This receptor was taken from a man younger than 40 in good health. The V call is TRBV7-2, the J call TRBJ2-7; 8 bases map to TRBD2. The sample taken for sequencing was naive CD4+ T cells sorted from blood. Subset reported: CD45RA+ positively selected. The CDR3 DNA follows: TGTGCCAGCAGCTACCGGGGGGGCGAGCAGTACTTC. Translating gives CASSYRGGEQYF.